These 19 T cell receptor beta chains came from one sample sequenced in a study of blood T cell repertoires in COVID-19. Repertoires were generated with immunoSEQ multiplex PCR, while TCRdb's copy carries only in-frame clones and drops some. The sample yields 100,000 to 150,000 clones, 86% seen once. The sequenced sample was peripheral blood. The origin of the receptors is a woman in her 70s with COVID-19, enrolled during active disease.

This clone has just one count. The rearrangement links TRBV5-4 to TRBJ2-2, with D perhaps TRBD2 (6 bases). Per the germline V gene, CDR1 is SGHNT and CDR2 is YYREEE (reference sequence). Between the trimmed V and J ends, which lost 4 bases and 7 bases, there was a span of 20 bases. CDR3 length equals 16 residues. The CDR3 reads CASSLTGVARGGELFF. In nucleotides, the CDR3 is TGTGCCAGCAGCCTTACAGGAGTAGCGCGGGGCGGGGAGCTGTTTTTT.

The chain has TRBV6-6 and TRBJ2-4; the match to TRBD1 covers 7 bases. After removal of 6 bases from V and 1 base from J, the junction contained 9 bases not matched to a gene. The V gene's germline CDR1 is MNHNY and CDR2 SVGAGI (reference sequence). This CDR3 region has 16 residues. The CDR3 is CASRGDREGAKNIQYF. The CDR3 DNA sequence: TGTGCCAGCAGGGGCGACAGGGAAGGGGCCAAAAACATTCAGTACTTC.

This clone was picked up one time. V and J are TRBV6-6 and TRBJ1-1, with a weak D call TRBD1 (5 bases). This CDR3 region has 12 residues. The V end lost 7 bases, the J end lost 10 bases, and 16 bases lay between the germline ends. Germline loops: CDR1 MNHNY, CDR2 SVGAGI (reference sequence). The CDR3 coding sequence is TGTGCCAGCAAACAGCATGACACAGGAGCTTTCTTT. It encodes CASKQHDTGAFF.

The chain joins TRBV7-2 to TRBJ1-5, with unresolved D. The CDR3 length is 15 residues. Looked up from germline, CDR1 is SGHTA and CDR2 is FQGNSA. Trimming pared 3 bases from V and 0 bases from J, leaving 9 bases between. DNA of the CDR3: TGTGCCAGCAGCTTGAGCGCCTATAGCAATCAGCCCCAGCATTTT. Its protein is CASSLSAYSNQPQHF.

On this clone itself: Different DNA sequences within this sample yield the same CDR3. This chain joins TRBV6-6 and TRBJ1-1, with D maybe TRBD1 (5 bases). CDR3 length: 14 residues. Between the trimmed V and J ends, which lost 0 bases and 1 base, there was a span of 6 bases. Germline V gene lookup returns CDR1 MNHNY and CDR2 SVGAGI (reference sequence). CDR3: CASSYSRGNTEAFF. The CDR3 DNA reads as TGTGCCAGCAGTTACTCAAGGGGGAACACTGAAGCTTTCTTT.

This clone was detected only once. The V and J genes are TRBV3-1 (or the pseudogene TRBV3-2) and TRBJ1-4; a weak D match, TRBD1 (5 bases). Deletions cut 9 bases from V and 8 bases from J, with 16 bases between. The CDR3 covers 13 residues. In germline, CDR1 is LGHDT, CDR2 YNNKEL (reference sequence). The CDR3 here is CASRLWGGEKLFF. CDR3 DNA: TGTGCCAGTCGTCTATGGGGGGGGGAAAAACTGTTTTTT.

V and J are TRBV18 and TRBJ1-6, with a weak D call TRBD1 (6 bases). CDR3 length: 14 amino acids. V gave up 5 bases and J gave up 5 bases, with 10 bases separating them. CDR1 KGHSH and CDR2 LQKENI come from the germline V gene. CDR3 DNA: TGTGCCAGCTCAGCTCAGGGGCATAATTCACCCCTCCACTTT. The encoded protein is CASSAQGHNSPLHF.

CDR3 DNA: TGTGCCCGTGGGGGGGGGCCCAAGATCACCGGGGAGCTGTTTTTT. Encoded protein: CARGGGPKITGELFF. The chain uses TRBV6-5 and TRBJ2-2; TRBD2 is a possible D gene (7 bases). This CDR3 comprises 15 residues. V was trimmed by 11 bases and J by 4 bases, leaving 20 bases between them. Per the germline V gene, CDR1 is MNHEY and CDR2 is SVGAGI.

This rearrangement joins TRBV2 to TRBJ2-7; 8 bases fit TRBD1. The CDR3 loop spans 15 amino acids. Germline values: CDR1 SNHLY, CDR2 FYNNEI. With V trimmed by 6 bases and J by 3 bases, 10 bases remained unmatched. CDR3 amino acids: CASSPDRDGFYEQYF. For the CDR3, the DNA is TGTGCCAGCAGCCCGGACAGGGACGGATTCTACGAGCAGTACTTC.

V gene TRBV18 combines with J gene TRBJ1-1; the match to TRBD1 covers 7 bases. Unmatched junction bases numbered 7, after V lost 8 bases and J lost 4 bases. Germline V CDR1 and CDR2: KGHSH, LQKENI. The CDR3 runs 13 residues. CDR3: CASRQGLATEAFF. In DNA form, the CDR3 reads TGTGCCAGCAGACAGGGATTGGCCACTGAAGCTTTCTTT.

The J gene is TRBJ1-1, the V gene TRBV11-2; D remains unclear. V was pared by 3 bases and J by 2 bases, with 7 bases between. The CDR3 is 13 residues long. Germline assignment: CDR1 SGHAT and CDR2 FQNNGV. This chain's CDR3 is CASSFTQNTEAFF. Written as DNA, the CDR3 is TGTGCCAGCAGCTTTACACAAAACACTGAAGCTTTCTTT.

The chain joins TRBV5-6 to TRBJ1-4; 8 bases line up with TRBD1. V shed 0 bases and J 5 bases; nucleotides not matched to a gene: 0. Germline V gene sequence: CDR1 SGHDT, CDR2 YYEEEE. This CDR3 contains 14 residues. The CDR3: CASSLGDRNEKLFF. The CDR3 DNA follows: TGTGCCAGCAGCTTGGGGGACAGGAATGAAAAACTGTTTTTT. Supplemented by reference TRBV5-6 and TRBJ1-4, the full variable domain reads DAGVTQSPTHLIKTRGQQVTLRCSPKSGHDTVSWYQQALGQGPQFIFQYYEEEERQRGNFPDRFSGHQFPNYSSELNVNALLLGDSALYLCASSLGDRNEKLFFGSGTQLSVL.

The chain combines TRBV11-2 with TRBJ2-7, with D possibly matching TRBD1 (6 bases). Germline V gives CDR1 SGHAT, CDR2 FQNNGV. The CDR3 has 15 amino acids. The V end was cut by 3 bases, the J end by 3 bases, with 15 bases between. CDR3 loop: CASSLNRDPGYEQYF. The CDR3 DNA reads TGTGCCAGCAGCTTGAACAGGGACCCAGGCTACGAGCAGTACTTC. Looking up the rest from reference TRBV11-2 and TRBJ2-7 gives the full variable domain: EAGVAQSPRYKIIEKRQSVAFWCNPISGHATLYWYQQILGQGPKLLIQFQNNGVVDDSQLPKDRFSAERLKGVDSTLKIQPAKLEDSAVYLCASSLNRDPGYEQYFGPGTRLTVT.

Details on this clone: Sequence at one end of the junction differs from germline and may be a read error. V usage is TRBV3-1 (or the pseudogene TRBV3-2) and J usage is TRBJ1-2; 11 bases map to TRBD1. Germline V gene sequence: CDR1 LGHDT, CDR2 YNNKEL (reference sequence). CDR3 length: 16 residues. This CDR3 reads CASTQSRDRGALGYTF. The CDR3 DNA sequence: TGTGCCAGCACCCAAAGCCGGGACAGGGGGGCGCTTGGCTACACCTTC.

The rearrangement uses TRBV5-6 and TRBJ2-1, with 7 bases matching TRBD1. The CDR3 consists of 15 residues. V was pared by 1 base and J by 6 bases, with 7 bases of the junction left unmatched. Germline V CDR1 and CDR2: SGHDT, YYEEEE. CDR3 coding DNA: TGTGCCAGCAGCTTGAGGGACAGAATTAGCAATGAGCAGTTCTTC. Translating gives CASSLRDRISNEQFF.

This chain connects TRBV2 to TRBJ2-3; D may be TRBD1 (6 bases). The ends were cut back, 3 bases at V and 1 base at J, with 20 bases in the middle. This CDR3 spans 18 amino acids. Germline V CDR1 and CDR2: SNHLY, FYNNEI. CDR3 sequence: CASSDSDRTLKRTDTQYF. The CDR3 nucleotides read TGTGCCAGCAGTGATTCGGACAGAACCTTAAAACGCACAGATACGCAGTATTTT.

V gene TRBV27 combines with J gene TRBJ1-2; D is unresolved. The germline CDR1 and CDR2 sequences are MNHEY and SMNVEV (reference sequence). The CDR3 consists of 15 residues. Trimming removed 6 bases at V and 2 bases at J, with 16 bases between. The CDR3 loop reads CASREGPSSNYGYTF. Here the CDR3 DNA reads TGTGCCAGCAGAGAGGGCCCATCTTCAAACTATGGCTACACCTTC.

The CDR3 DNA reads TGCAGCGTCCGCGACAGGGATGGTCAGCCCCAGCATTTT. Amino acid sequence: CSVRDRDGQPQHF. J is TRBJ1-5 and V is TRBV29-1, with 7 bases fitting TRBD1. Germline V lookup: CDR1 SQVTM, CDR2 ANQGSEA. The CDR3 loop spans 13 amino acids. J was trimmed by 6 bases and V by 6 bases; bases with no gene match: 8.

This clone has only one observation. This chain joins TRBV6-4 and TRBJ1-5; 9 positions match TRBD1. From germline, CDR1 is MRHNA and CDR2 SNTAGT. The V segment lost 3 bases and the J segment 7 bases; nucleotides outside the gene matches: 7. The CDR3 has 15 amino acids. CDR3 sequence: CASSEPNRGPQPQHF. CDR3 coding DNA: TGTGCCAGCAGTGAACCGAACAGGGGGCCACAGCCCCAGCATTTT.